The 13 T cell receptor beta chains in this list originate from one sample, sequenced in a study of blood T cells in healthy people across ages. Then a second PCR, running about 7 to 11 cycles, was carried out with a sample-barcoded 5' primer and a J-beta primer mix. TCRdb fed the 5' RACE reads into MiXCR, producing one record per CDR3 protein. The sample has about 1.6 million distinct CDR3 sequences; roughly a third are singletons. The sample taken for sequencing was blood. These receptors all stem from a woman between 25 and 40 years old in good health.

This clonotype was recorded a few times. J is TRBJ2-7 and V is TRBV7-6; D remains unclear. V was pared by 4 bases and J by 3 bases, with 10 bases between. Germline CDR1 SGHVS, CDR2 FNYEAQ. This CDR3 has 13 residues. CDR3 sequence reads: CASSSKLGYEQYF. Written as DNA, the CDR3 is TGTGCCAGCAGCTCAAAACTCGGCTACGAGCAGTACTTC.

Only a few counts were recorded for this clonotype. This chain joins TRBV19 and TRBJ2-7; D not resolved. The germline CDR1 and CDR2 sequences are LNHDA and SQIVND (reference sequence). This CDR3 region has 13 residues. V dropped 4 bases and J dropped 0 bases, with 7 bases sitting between them. The CDR3: CASSRGYSYEQYF. CDR3 DNA: TGTGCCAGTAGTAGAGGATACTCCTACGAGCAGTACTTC.

This clonotype turned up a few times. The rearrangement links TRBV6-2 or TRBV6-3 to TRBJ1-1, with D unclear. The V end was cut by 6 bases, the J end by 2 bases, with 13 bases between. The CDR3 extends over 14 amino acids. CDR1 and CDR2 from the germline V gene are MNHEY and SVGEGT. CDR3 sequence reads: CASRSLVGNTEAFF. DNA of the CDR3: TGTGCCAGCAGATCACTAGTAGGAAACACTGAAGCTTTCTTT.

Only a few counts were recorded for this clonotype. The V and J genes are TRBV7-9 and TRBJ2-1, with 8 bases lining up with TRBD1. The CDR3 spans 15 residues. Germline loops: CDR1 SEHNR, CDR2 FQNEAQ (reference sequence). V trimming: 6 bases; J trimming: 3 bases; junction bases outside the gene matches: 7. CDR3 residues: CASRSTGTGYNEQFF. The DNA for the CDR3 is TGTGCCAGCAGGTCTACCGGGACAGGCTACAATGAGCAGTTCTTC.

This clonotype occurred a few times. The chain combines TRBV12-3 or TRBV12-4 with TRBJ2-7; 9 bases fit TRBD2. The CDR3 is made up of 15 amino acids. V gave up 6 bases and J gave up 5 bases; unmatched junction bases: 11. CDR3: CASRISGTSFHEQYF. DNA of the CDR3: TGTGCCAGCAGGATTAGTGGGACTAGCTTCCACGAGCAGTACTTC.

The chain carries TRBV12-3 or TRBV12-4 and TRBJ2-1, with 7 positions matching TRBD2. V lost 4 bases to trimming and J lost 7 bases; unmatched junction nucleotides: 19. This CDR3 has 18 residues. The CDR3 region has the DNA TGTGCCAGCAGTTCGGGGAATGGCTATCCTACGCGGGGGAATGAGCAGTTCTTC. Translation gives CASSSGNGYPTRGNEQFF.

The V gene is TRBV9, the J gene TRBJ1-2; 9 bases fit TRBD1. This CDR3 comprises 14 residues. CDR1 is SGDLS and CDR2 is YYNGEE in the germline V gene. V was clipped by 1 base and J by 5 bases; unmatched bases: 3. The CDR3 reads CASSVTGGPYGYTF. The CDR3 DNA follows: TGTGCCAGCAGCGTAACAGGGGGCCCATATGGCTACACCTTC.

This clonotype occurred many times. The chain combines TRBV20-1 with TRBJ1-1; D is perhaps TRBD1 (6 bases). Germline-derived CDR1 and CDR2 are DFQATT and SNEGSKA (reference sequence). Trimming took off 5 bases at V and 1 base at J, with 11 bases between the two ends. The CDR3 is 13 residues long. CDR3 sequence reads: CSASRTANTEAFF. The CDR3 DNA reads TGCAGTGCTTCCCGGACAGCGAACACTGAAGCTTTCTTT.

This clonotype has just a few counts. The chain couples TRBV30 to TRBJ2-7, with D perhaps matching TRBD2 (6 bases). The end of the DNA fits TRBJ2-1 better, so the J call may be wrong. The CDR3 runs to 13 residues. Germline assignment: CDR1 GTSNPN and CDR2 SVGIG (reference sequence). The CDR3 nucleotides are TGTGCCTGGAGCGGGGTGGGAACTAGCGAGCAGTTCTTC. Its protein is CAWSGVGTSEQFF.

V is TRBV7-3 and J is TRBJ2-6; no definite D call. Germline V lookup: CDR1 SGHTA, CDR2 FQGTGA. The CDR3 length is 15 residues. The V and J ends lost 2 bases and 1 base respectively, with 6 bases between them. The DNA of the CDR3 is TGTGCCAGCAGCTTATCTACTTCTGGGGCCAACGTCCTGACTTTC. Encoded protein: CASSLSTSGANVLTF.

The genes are TRBV5-1 and TRBJ2-5; 15 bases line up with TRBD2. The length of the CDR3 is 17 residues. The germline gives CDR1 SGHRS, CDR2 YFSETQ. Trimming took 1 base from V and 2 from J; bases not matched to a gene: 3. CDR3 coding DNA: TGCGCCAGCAGCTTGTCAGGGACTAGCGGGGGGCAAGAGACCCAGTACTTC. Its translation is CASSLSGTSGGQETQYF.

This clonotype occurred many times. The chain has TRBV9 and TRBJ2-5; TRBD2 might be the D (5 bases). Germline V CDR1 and CDR2: SGDLS, YYNGEE. V lost 0 bases to trimming and J lost 5 bases, with 14 bases between them. The CDR3 length is 15 residues. In DNA form, the CDR3 reads TGTGCCAGCAGCGTAGTTCGCCGGGGTCGGGAGACCCAGTACTTC. Amino acids: CASSVVRRGRETQYF.

The gene calls are TRBV12-3 or TRBV12-4 and TRBJ1-2, with D hard to call. The CDR3 totals 13 residues. V lost 1 base and J lost 8, with 11 bases in between. CDR3 loop: CASSLGGVSGYTF. The CDR3 DNA reads as TGTGCCAGCAGTTTAGGGGGAGTGTCGGGCTACACCTTC.